This TCR beta chain was sequenced in a study of blood T cell repertoires in COVID-19. Study-level information: The United States, Italy and Spain were the sources of the acute and convalescent COVID-19 samples. T cells, B-cell-depleted T cells, or PBMCs provided the cDNA or gDNA that served as material.

In the study's own analysis: Cell counts per sample came from amplifying reference gene primers. The data were produced by immunoSEQ multiplex PCR, yet TCRdb's version contains in-frame clones alone and is incomplete. D and trimming were read from the DNA, whereas the V and J calls and clone size are those reported in that table. The sample lists about 360,000 clones, roughly 86% seen once, with around 1.1% in the top ten. The specimen was peripheral blood. The receptor's source is a human donor with acute or convalescent COVID-19. The donor label of this sample is uncertain.

DNA of the CDR3: TGTGCCAGTAGTATAGACCAGGGAAATAATCAGCCCCAGCATTTT. This sequence encodes CASSIDQGNNQPQHF. The chain carries TRBV19 and TRBJ1-5, with D possibly being TRBD1 (5 bases). This CDR3 comprises 15 residues. Germline-derived CDR1 and CDR2 are LNHDA and SQIVND (reference sequence). Deletions cut 0 bases from V and 4 bases from J, with 10 bases between.